A single T cell receptor beta chain is shown here with its context. The antigen remains undetermined. Treatment specified: approximately 9-day PBMC culture with coronavirus spike peptide pools or control peptides (ViraFEST assay). The unexposed donor provided CD4+ T cells, which were taken before the COVID-19 pandemic (2011-2018). Peptide pool stimulation in ViraFEST expanded antigen-specific T cells, whose TCRs were then sequenced. These data belong to a study of vaccination and CD4 T cells after COVID-19. About the study: Post-vaccine sampling followed dose two by a median about 72 days (range 14 to 241). The cells in question were stimulated using overlapping spike peptides derived from SARS-CoV-2, HCoV-NL63, HCoV-OC43 and HCoV-229E. The authors gave control cultures a CEFX pool, an HIV-1 Nef pool, or no peptide.

The germline CDR1 and CDR2 sequences are MNHEY and SVGEGT. Trimming shortened V by 3 bases and J by 4 bases, and 20 bases separated the two germline ends. The CDR3 is 17 amino acids. Sequenced with the Oncomine TCR Beta short-read assay was DNA taken from cultured CD4+ T cells. TCRdb passed the PCR reads through MiXCR, listing each CDR3 protein once. The sample yields about 10,000 distinct CDR3 sequences, roughly 50% seen once. This clonotype was sampled from a human donor in good health. Sample: CD4+ T cells from blood, cultured in vitro. V and J are TRBV6-2 or TRBV6-3 and TRBJ2-3; possibly TRBD1 for D (6 bases). The CDR3 sequence is CASSYQTGTPRADTQYF. CDR3 DNA: TGTGCCAGCAGTTATCAGACCGGGACACCTAGGGCAGATACGCAGTATTTT.